Detailed here is one TCR beta chain. Assay used: immunoSEQ multiplex PCR; TCRdb lists only in-frame clones, some missing. The data hold 85,000 to 100,000 clones, with under 97% observed a single time. This entry comes from a study of technical replicates of blood from a handful of donors. Looked up from germline, CDR1 is MGHRA and CDR2 is YSYEKL. The V gene end was trimmed by 0 bases and the J gene end by 6 bases; junction bases not matched to a gene: 13. The CDR3 runs to 18 residues. Sequencing used T cells isolated from PBMCs. The chain is built from TRBV4-1 and TRBJ2-1, with 8 bases matching TRBD2. The clonotype originates from a human donor in good health. CDR3 bases: TGCGCCAGCAGCCAAGAAATTAATATGGGACTAGGCACCAATGAGCAGTTCTTC. Protein product: CASSQEINMGLGTNEQFF.